Given below is one T cell receptor (beta chain) in context. Its antigen remains undetermined. No quality values exist for individual bases; no much larger clone is one base distant. The immunoSEQ Assay, a bias-controlled multiplex PCR, was used to amplify TCRbeta CDR3 regions from genomic DNA. In the authors' own workflow: Nucleated cell counts per sample were estimated from amplification of reference gene primers within the assay. Sequence reads were collapsed and filtered to measure the absolute abundance of every unique TCRbeta CDR3 rearrangement. Productive Simpson clonality was computed per sample as the square root of Simpson's diversity index over productive rearrangements. In its TCRdb copy, this immuneACCESS table keeps in-frame sequences only and misses some clones. Where compared with another copy, unresolved V genes explain less than half of these, and the others have no known cause. D and trimming come from the DNA, and the V and J calls and clone size come from that table. The sample profile shows about 180,000 clones; about four fifths of them were found once. The ten largest make up 5% to 8.5% of the sample.

The data are from a study of blood T cell repertoires in COVID-19 (dated by TCRdb to between 2020 and 2021). In terms of the full investigation: Collaborator samples came from the United States, Italy and Spain and covered acute and convalescent phases of COVID-19. Where available, HLA class I and class II types were obtained from metadata supplied by the sample provider rather than from assay-based typing. Samples were obtained from the ongoing ImmuneRACE study (first 160 participants) and from about 1,300 subjects provided by 6 global collaborators. The material from the prospective study consisted of cDNA or gDNA derived from T cells, B-cell-depleted T cells, or PBMCs. The repertoires were released in a freely available public database meant as a resource for research on the immune response to SARS-CoV-2. The dataset comprised deeply sampled blood TCRbeta repertoires from subjects exposed to, actively infected with, or recovered from COVID-19. The sample metadata nearly always contained a de-identified subject ID, COVID-19 status, age in years and sex. The investigation overall reported the following: The quantity of clinical and demographic metadata differed by source and by participant and was supplied without curation.

Each collaborating institution followed its own protocols to collect whole blood in K2EDTA tubes. For TCRbeta analysis, collaborators shipped samples as frozen whole blood, isolated PBMCs, or DNA extracted from either of those sample types. This sequence originates from an older man with active or convalescent COVID-19. The sequenced sample was peripheral blood.

The CDR3 amino acid sequence is: CATSGAGEETQYF. The nucleotide sequence is TGTGCCACCAGTGGGGCAGGGGAAGAGACCCAGTACTTC. Rearrangement joined TRBV24-1 to TRBJ2-5, and the D gene may be TRBD1, 6 bases matching. The CDR3 sequence holds 13 residues, the cysteine and phenylalanine included. Only the CDR3 DNA is retained, 39 bases long and in frame from the first base. The CDR1 and CDR2 encoded by the germline V gene are KGHDR and SFDVKD. V lost 5 bases and J lost 3 bases; the stretch between them is 9 bases long.